The clone carrying this T cell receptor beta chain was picked up many times. Antigen specificity is unknown. The entry originates in a study of CD8 T cells in ankylosing spondylitis. Study outcomes and limitations: Within peripheral blood, clones linked to disease were CD8+ and relatively rare. Significant enrichment of disease-linked clones was reportedly seen in matched ankylosing spondylitis synovial fluid. Typical of ankylosing spondylitis blood, it appeared, was a TCR beta motif of fewer than 10 highly homologous variants.

Generation of TCR beta libraries employed quantitative 5'-RACE incorporating molecular barcodes. TCRdb independently ran MiXCR on the 5' RACE reads; one entry per CDR3 protein. Seen here are hundreds of thousands of distinct CDR3 sequences, 10% to 15% observed once, and the top ten hold around 0.51%. V was shortened by 7 bases and J by 4 bases, with 16 bases between the two germline ends. The CDR3 runs 14 residues. Input material: blood, either unsorted or a sorted T cell fraction (not recorded which). This TCR came from a male donor with ankylosing spondylitis. The genes are TRBV12-3 or TRBV12-4 and TRBJ1-2, with D perhaps matching TRBD1 (5 bases). CDR3 region: CASTLGDGGYGYTF. The CDR3 region has the DNA TGTGCCAGCACCCTGGGGGACGGGGGCTATGGCTACACCTTC.